A selection of T cell receptor beta chains follows, all from one sample in a study of shared clonotypes between healthy human individuals. TCRdb keeps only in-frame clones here, not all; method: immunoSEQ multiplex PCR. The data contain fewer than 600,000 clones, about 76% of them singletons. Sequencing was carried out using PBMCs. All receptors derive from a woman in her thirties or forties in good health. Some clones in this sample may be carry-over from other donors' samples. CDR3s include the opening cysteine and the closing phenylalanine or tryptophan. Fields, in order: V gene, J gene, D gene, clone size, CDR3 protein, CDR3 DNA. The D gene is left open where the match is weak. Clone sizes are given selectively: once, few, many, or a class where the clone is expanded.

v_call: TRBV15
j_call: TRBJ1-5
d_call: TRBD1
clone_size: NA
cdr3_aa: CATSRGKQGPFHLINQPQHF
cdr3_nt: TGTGCCACCAGCAGAGGCAAACAGGGGCCATTCCACCTGATAAATCAGCCCCAGCATTTT

v_call: TRBV15
j_call: TRBJ1-2
d_call: NA
clone_size: NA
cdr3_aa: CATSPSILNYGYTF
cdr3_nt: TGTGCCACCAGCCCCTCAATTCTTAACTATGGCTACACCTTC

v_call: TRBV9
j_call: TRBJ2-5
d_call: TRBD2
clone_size: NA
cdr3_aa: CASSPRRGTSGRGGETQYF
cdr3_nt: TGTGCCAGCAGCCCCCGCCGGGGGACTAGCGGGAGGGGAGGAGAGACCCAGTACTTC

v_call: TRBV10-3
j_call: TRBJ2-7
d_call: NA
clone_size: NA
cdr3_aa: CAIQDRSSYEQYF
cdr3_nt: TGTGCCATCCAGGACCGAAGCTCCTACGAGCAGTACTTC

v_call: TRBV6-6
j_call: TRBJ2-3
d_call: TRBD2
clone_size: many
cdr3_aa: CASSYGAGGPTDTQYF
cdr3_nt: TGTGCCAGCAGTTACGGGGCGGGAGGGCCCACAGATACGCAGTATTTT

v_call: TRBV19
j_call: TRBJ1-1
d_call: TRBD1
clone_size: NA
cdr3_aa: CASSINRDRGEAFF
cdr3_nt: TGTGCCAGTAGTATAAACCGGGACAGGGGTGAAGCTTTCTTT

v_call: TRBV7-9
j_call: TRBJ2-7
d_call: NA
clone_size: NA
cdr3_aa: CASSPPRGRSSYEQYF
cdr3_nt: TGTGCCAGCAGCCCACCCCGCGGCAGGAGCTCCTACGAGCAGTACTTC

v_call: TRBV5-1
j_call: TRBJ2-2
d_call: TRBD1
clone_size: NA
cdr3_aa: CASSTGQGANTGELFF
cdr3_nt: TGCGCCAGCAGCACAGGACAGGGAGCGAACACCGGGGAGCTGTTTTTT

v_call: TRBV2
j_call: TRBJ2-6
d_call: NA
clone_size: NA
cdr3_aa: CASSEETGANVLTF
cdr3_nt: TGTGCCAGCAGTGAAGAGACTGGGGCCAACGTCCTGACTTTC

v_call: TRBV7-6
j_call: TRBJ2-1
d_call: NA
clone_size: NA
cdr3_aa: CASSFSVEQFF
cdr3_nt: TGTGCCAGCAGCTTTAGCGTAGAGCAGTTCTTC

v_call: TRBV5-5
j_call: TRBJ2-5
d_call: NA
clone_size: NA
cdr3_aa: CASSLANYQETQYF
cdr3_nt: TGTGCCAGCAGCTTGGCCAACTACCAAGAGACCCAGTACTTC

v_call: TRBV7-8
j_call: TRBJ1-2
d_call: NA
clone_size: NA
cdr3_aa: CASSSEGGRRYGYTF
cdr3_nt: TGTGCCAGCAGCTCCGAAGGGGGGCGACGGTATGGCTACACCTTC

v_call: TRBV5-1
j_call: TRBJ1-4
d_call: TRBD1
clone_size: NA
cdr3_aa: CASSWTGGEKLFF
cdr3_nt: TGCGCCAGCAGCTGGACAGGTGGTGAAAAACTGTTTTTT

v_call: TRBV29-1
j_call: TRBJ2-2
d_call: TRBD2
clone_size: many
cdr3_aa: CSATSANTGELFF
cdr3_nt: TGCAGCGCAACTAGCGCGAACACCGGGGAGCTGTTTTTT

v_call: TRBV27
j_call: TRBJ2-7
d_call: TRBD2
clone_size: NA
cdr3_aa: CASSYSILTSGAYEQYF
cdr3_nt: TGTGCCAGCAGTTATAGTATATTAACTAGCGGCGCCTACGAGCAGTACTTC

v_call: TRBV9
j_call: TRBJ1-2
d_call: NA
clone_size: NA
cdr3_aa: CASSPRGGHYGYTF
cdr3_nt: TGTGCCAGCAGCCCTCGGGGAGGACACTATGGCTACACCTTC

v_call: TRBV15
j_call: TRBJ2-7
d_call: NA
clone_size: NA
cdr3_aa: CATSRDPGTGLSEQYF
cdr3_nt: TGTGCCACCAGCAGAGATCCCGGAACAGGTCTTAGCGAGCAGTACTTC

v_call: TRBV7-3
j_call: TRBJ2-2
d_call: TRBD1
clone_size: NA
cdr3_aa: CASSATGGSTGELFF
cdr3_nt: TGTGCCAGCAGCGCCACAGGGGGTAGCACCGGGGAGCTGTTTTTT

v_call: TRBV9
j_call: TRBJ2-7
d_call: NA
clone_size: NA
cdr3_aa: CASSLGPIRDYEQYF
cdr3_nt: TGTGCCAGCAGCTTAGGACCCATACGCGATTACGAGCAGTACTTC

v_call: TRBV5-6
j_call: TRBJ2-5
d_call: NA
clone_size: NA
cdr3_aa: CASSLGGGGGAQYF
cdr3_nt: TGTGCCAGCAGCTTGGGAGGTGGAGGGGGGGCCCAGTACTTC

v_call: TRBV5-1
j_call: TRBJ2-7
d_call: TRBD2
clone_size: NA
cdr3_aa: CASSLSWDYPHEQYF
cdr3_nt: TGCGCCAGCAGCTTGAGCTGGGACTATCCGCACGAGCAGTACTTC

v_call: TRBV4-3
j_call: TRBJ2-7
d_call: NA
clone_size: NA
cdr3_aa: CASSHDYRVGPYEQYF
cdr3_nt: TGCGCCAGCAGCCACGACTACAGGGTTGGTCCCTACGAGCAGTACTTC

v_call: TRBV5-8
j_call: TRBJ1-5
d_call: TRBD1
clone_size: NA
cdr3_aa: CASRTGLNQPQHF
cdr3_nt: TGTGCCAGTAGGACAGGCCTCAATCAGCCCCAGCATTTT

v_call: TRBV5-1
j_call: TRBJ2-5
d_call: TRBD1
clone_size: NA
cdr3_aa: CASSAGGQSLQETQYF
cdr3_nt: TGCGCCAGCAGCGCAGGGGGACAGAGCCTTCAAGAGACCCAGTACTTC

v_call: TRBV28
j_call: TRBJ2-5
d_call: NA
clone_size: once
cdr3_aa: CASRRQETQYF
cdr3_nt: TGTGCCAGCAGGAGGCAAGAGACCCAGTACTTC

v_call: TRBV5-4
j_call: TRBJ2-7
d_call: NA
clone_size: NA
cdr3_aa: CASSLAGTDGAYEQYF
cdr3_nt: TGTGCCAGCAGCTTGGCCGGGACTGACGGCGCCTACGAGCAGTACTTC

v_call: TRBV18
j_call: TRBJ2-7
d_call: TRBD2
clone_size: few
cdr3_aa: CASSPIAGAYEQYF
cdr3_nt: TGTGCCAGCTCACCTATAGCGGGAGCCTACGAGCAGTACTTC

v_call: TRBV5-1
j_call: TRBJ2-3
d_call: TRBD2
clone_size: NA
cdr3_aa: CASSGMTSGRLNTQYF
cdr3_nt: TGCGCCAGCAGCGGGATGACTAGCGGGAGGCTCAATACGCAGTATTTT

v_call: TRBV7-2
j_call: TRBJ1-1
d_call: NA
clone_size: NA
cdr3_aa: CASSRSSETEAFF
cdr3_nt: TGTGCCAGCAGCCGATCCTCGGAGACTGAAGCTTTCTTT

v_call: TRBV6-6
j_call: TRBJ1-1
d_call: NA
clone_size: NA
cdr3_aa: CASIDGQNTEAFF
cdr3_nt: TGTGCCAGCATAGACGGACAGAACACTGAAGCTTTCTTT

v_call: TRBV5-1
j_call: TRBJ2-3
d_call: TRBD1
clone_size: NA
cdr3_aa: CASSPGQSTDTQYF
cdr3_nt: TGCGCCAGCAGCCCGGGACAGAGCACAGATACGCAGTATTTT

v_call: TRBV4-3
j_call: TRBJ2-7
d_call: NA
clone_size: NA
cdr3_aa: CASSQDWGEGGHEQYF
cdr3_nt: TGCGCCAGCAGCCAAGATTGGGGGGAAGGCGGCCACGAGCAGTACTTC

v_call: TRBV5-5
j_call: TRBJ1-5
d_call: NA
clone_size: NA
cdr3_aa: CASSIGSNQPQHF
cdr3_nt: TGTGCCAGCAGCATCGGGAGCAATCAGCCCCAGCATTTT

v_call: TRBV27
j_call: TRBJ2-7
d_call: TRBD2
clone_size: NA
cdr3_aa: CASSLSTGLAGHEQYF
cdr3_nt: TGTGCCAGCAGTTTATCGACGGGGCTAGCGGGTCACGAGCAGTACTTC

v_call: TRBV7-9
j_call: TRBJ2-2
d_call: TRBD2
clone_size: NA
cdr3_aa: CASSGRLAENTGELFF
cdr3_nt: TGTGCCAGCAGCGGCCGACTAGCGGAGAACACCGGGGAGCTGTTTTTT

v_call: TRBV4-1
j_call: TRBJ1-2
d_call: TRBD1
clone_size: NA
cdr3_aa: CASSQGRGQGFQGYTF
cdr3_nt: TGCGCCAGCAGCCAAGGGAGGGGACAGGGATTTCAAGGCTACACCTTC

v_call: TRBV28
j_call: TRBJ2-7
d_call: NA
clone_size: NA
cdr3_aa: CASRDTRDEQYF
cdr3_nt: TGTGCCAGCCGGGACACGCGGGACGAGCAGTACTTC

v_call: TRBV20-1
j_call: TRBJ2-7
d_call: NA
clone_size: NA
cdr3_aa: CSASKRGEQYF
cdr3_nt: TGCAGTGCTTCTAAGAGGGGAGAGCAGTACTTC

v_call: TRBV14
j_call: TRBJ2-1
d_call: NA
clone_size: NA
cdr3_aa: CASSPFPRGEQFF
cdr3_nt: TGTGCCAGCAGCCCGTTTCCCCGGGGAGAGCAGTTCTTC

v_call: TRBV5-5
j_call: TRBJ1-2
d_call: NA
clone_size: NA
cdr3_aa: CASSLPNPGQKSGYTF
cdr3_nt: TGTGCCAGCAGCTTACCTAACCCGGGACAAAAGAGTGGCTACACCTTC

v_call: TRBV2
j_call: TRBJ2-5
d_call: NA
clone_size: NA
cdr3_aa: CASTFQSHGGETQYF
cdr3_nt: TGTGCCAGCACTTTTCAGAGCCACGGGGGAGAGACCCAGTACTTC

v_call: TRBV7-3
j_call: TRBJ2-2
d_call: TRBD2
clone_size: once
cdr3_aa: CASSLSSGSPNTGELFF
cdr3_nt: TGTGCCAGCAGCTTATCTAGCGGGAGCCCGAACACCGGGGAGCTGTTTTTT

v_call: TRBV2
j_call: TRBJ2-7
d_call: NA
clone_size: NA
cdr3_aa: CASSGQVPYEQYF
cdr3_nt: TGTGCCAGCAGTGGTCAGGTCCCCTACGAGCAGTACTTC

v_call: TRBV6-1
j_call: TRBJ2-7
d_call: NA
clone_size: NA
cdr3_aa: CASSEFTASIYEQYF
cdr3_nt: TGTGCCAGCAGTGAATTTACAGCATCTATCTACGAGCAGTACTTC

v_call: TRBV2
j_call: TRBJ2-5
d_call: NA
clone_size: NA
cdr3_aa: CASSESGKETQYF
cdr3_nt: TGTGCCAGCAGTGAATCTGGGAAAGAGACCCAGTACTTC

v_call: TRBV2
j_call: TRBJ2-5
d_call: NA
clone_size: NA
cdr3_aa: CASSGGADPLKETQYF
cdr3_nt: TGTGCCAGCAGTGGTGGTGCCGATCCATTAAAAGAGACCCAGTACTTC

v_call: TRBV27
j_call: TRBJ2-2
d_call: NA
clone_size: NA
cdr3_aa: CASSLDGGPGGELFF
cdr3_nt: TGTGCCAGCAGTTTGGACGGGGGCCCGGGCGGGGAGCTGTTTTTT

v_call: TRBV10-1
j_call: TRBJ2-1
d_call: NA
clone_size: NA
cdr3_aa: CASSDQLAGWNNEQFF
cdr3_nt: TGCGCCAGCAGTGACCAGTTGGCGGGGTGGAACAATGAGCAGTTCTTC

v_call: TRBV27
j_call: TRBJ1-2
d_call: NA
clone_size: NA
cdr3_aa: CASSPKDRYGYTF
cdr3_nt: TGTGCCAGCAGTCCCAAGGACCGCTATGGCTACACCTTC

v_call: TRBV29-1
j_call: TRBJ2-3
d_call: TRBD2
clone_size: NA
cdr3_aa: CSLGLAGGVGTQYF
cdr3_nt: TGCAGCCTAGGACTAGCGGGAGGAGTTGGTACGCAGTATTTT

v_call: TRBV19
j_call: TRBJ2-1
d_call: NA
clone_size: NA
cdr3_aa: CASSIAPLGNEQFF
cdr3_nt: TGTGCCAGTAGTATAGCCCCCCTTGGGAATGAGCAGTTCTTC

v_call: TRBV7-2
j_call: TRBJ2-2
d_call: NA
clone_size: NA
cdr3_aa: CASSTQGPNTGELFF
cdr3_nt: TGTGCCAGCAGCACCCAGGGGCCGAACACCGGGGAGCTGTTTTTT